Given below is one TCR beta chain in context. The sample belongs to a study of blood T cell repertoires in COVID-19. Study-level background: Donors in the United States, Italy and Spain gave samples during acute or convalescent COVID-19. In each case, the material was cDNA or gDNA derived from T cells, B-cell-depleted T cells, or PBMCs.

Study processing details: Reference gene primer amplification gave estimated nucleated cell counts. TCRdb's copy holds only in-frame clones and misses some; the assay was immunoSEQ multiplex PCR. V and J calls and clone size follow that table, whereas D and trimming were derived from the DNA. The sample contains about 99,000 clones, roughly 80% of which appear only once. This sequence originates from a human donor in a cohort sampled during active COVID-19. The sequenced sample consisted of peripheral blood.

The CDR3 nucleotides are TGTGCCAGCGGCGAGGGACAGAACTCGGATACGCAGTATTTT. Amino acids: CASGEGQNSDTQYF. V usage is TRBV2 and J usage is TRBJ2-3, with TRBD1 matching 7 bases. The germline gives CDR1 SNHLY, CDR2 FYNNEI. The V and J ends lost 8 bases and 6 bases, in that order; junction bases with no gene match: 11. This CDR3 spans 14 amino acids.